A selection of T cell receptor beta chains follows, all from one sample in a study of blood T cell repertoires in COVID-19. Produced via immunoSEQ multiplex PCR; TCRdb's table is partial and in-frame only. The table shows 300,000 to 400,000 clones, with about 88% occurring only once. The specimen was PBMCs or T cells enriched from blood (not recorded which). All receptors come from a woman between 25 and 40 years old who had recovered from COVID-19. The CDR3 runs from the conserved cysteine through the conserved F or W. A D gene is named only where the DNA matches it firmly. Some rows mark clone size as missing; the rest say once, few, many or name a class of expanded clone.

d_call clone_size j_call v_call cdr3_nt cdr3_aa
NA NA TRBJ2-5 TRBV3-1/TRBV3-2 TGTGCCAGCAGCCAAGCGTACCAAGAGACCCAGTACTTC CASSQAYQETQYF
TRBD1 NA TRBJ1-1 TRBV28 TGTGCCAGCAGGACAGGGTGGACTGAAGCTTTCTTT CASRTGWTEAFF
NA NA TRBJ2-5 TRBV15 TGTGCCACCAGCAGAGTCGGGGGGCTGCGAGAGACCCAGTACTTC CATSRVGGLRETQYF
NA NA TRBJ1-6 TRBV28 TGTGCCACCTGGGAGGGGGATTCACCCCTCCACTTT CATWEGDSPLHF
TRBD1 NA TRBJ1-2 TRBV5-1 TGCGCCAGCAGCTTGGAAATCTGGGACAGGGGACAGGGTGGCTACACCTTC CASSLEIWDRGQGGYTF
NA NA TRBJ2-3 TRBV20-1 TGCAGTGCTCTTAACACAGATACGCAGTATTTT CSALNTDTQYF
TRBD1 once TRBJ1-5 TRBV7-6 TGTGCCAGCAGCTTGTACCCGGGACAGGTCTACAATCAGCCCCAGCATTTT CASSLYPGQVYNQPQHF
NA NA TRBJ1-6 TRBV27 TGTGCCAGCAGTTCCCCCTCAGGGAATTCACCCCTCCACTTT CASSSPSGNSPLHF
TRBD2 NA TRBJ2-2 TRBV5-1 TGCGCCAGCAGCCCCCTAGCGGGGGGATTTAACACCGGGGAGCTGTTTTTT CASSPLAGGFNTGELFF
NA NA TRBJ1-1 TRBV4-2 TGTGCCAGCAGCCCCTTAGGGGCAGGACGGAACACTGAAGCTTTCTTT CASSPLGAGRNTEAFF
NA NA TRBJ1-6 TRBV30 TGTGCCTGGAGTGAGGAGGATAATTCACCCCTCCACTTT CAWSEEDNSPLHF
NA once TRBJ1-5 TRBV20-1 TGCAGTGCCGGGGAGCCCCAGCATTTT CSAGEPQHF
TRBD1 once TRBJ1-2 TRBV7-2 TGTGCCAGCAGCTTAGGGGAGGACAGGGGCTCCCCTCGTGGATATGGCTACACCTTC CASSLGEDRGSPRGYGYTF
NA NA TRBJ1-5 TRBV6-5 TGTGCCAGCAGTTACCGGGCAGGGAATCAGCCCCAGCATTTT CASSYRAGNQPQHF
NA NA TRBJ2-5 TRBV19 TGTGCCAGTAGTGGGTCGGGCAGTAGAGCCGGAGGGACCCAGTACTTC CASSGSGSRAGGTQYF
NA NA TRBJ1-2 TRBV28 TGTGCCAGCAGTTTCTCCAGGGGCGGAGGCTACACCTTC CASSFSRGGGYTF
NA NA TRBJ1-2 TRBV10-3 TGTGCCATCACCGGGACACCTGAAGGGCCTAACTATGGCTACACCTTC CAITGTPEGPNYGYTF
NA NA TRBJ2-7 TRBV4-2 TGTGCCAGCAGCCAAGATCTACGGGGGACCTCCTACGAGCAGTACTTC CASSQDLRGTSYEQYF
NA NA TRBJ1-6 TRBV27 TGTGCCAGCAGTCCCCTCCTTAGCGGACCCCTCCACTTT CASSPLLSGPLHF
NA NA TRBJ1-2 TRBV3-1/TRBV3-2 TGTGCCAGCAGCCAAGGGACAGTCGGTGGCTACACCTTC CASSQGTVGGYTF
NA NA TRBJ1-1 TRBV5-1 TGCGCCAGCAGCTTGCTGGGACACACCAACACTGAAGCTTTCTTT CASSLLGHTNTEAFF
NA NA TRBJ2-3 TRBV7-8 TGTGCCAGCAGCTTAGTCCCAGGCAGCACAGATACGCAGTATTTT CASSLVPGSTDTQYF
NA NA TRBJ2-2 TRBV13 TGTGCCAGCAGCTACCGGGAGCTCACCGGGGAGCTGTTTTTT CASSYRELTGELFF
NA NA TRBJ2-7 TRBV30 TGTGCCTGGAGTCCTATCGACGAGCAGTACTTC CAWSPIDEQYF
NA once TRBJ1-1 TRBV28 TGTGCCAGCAGTCTCCGTTATCCTGAAGCTTTCTTT CASSLRYPEAFF
TRBD1 NA TRBJ1-2 TRBV11-2 TGTGCCAGCAGCTTCTTTGGACAGGGGGCGCGGTCATGGTATGGCTACACCTTC CASSFFGQGARSWYGYTF
TRBD2 NA TRBJ2-5 TRBV27 TGTGCCAGCAGTTCAGCAGCGGGGGCTCAAGAGACCCAGTACTTC CASSSAAGAQETQYF
NA NA TRBJ1-2 TRBV15 TGTGCCACCAGCAGTTTCGCGACAGGCTATGGCTACACCTTC CATSSFATGYGYTF
TRBD1 NA TRBJ1-1 TRBV18 TGTGCCAGCTCACCTACGGGACAGGGGCCCACTGAAGCTTTCTTT CASSPTGQGPTEAFF
NA NA TRBJ1-2 TRBV18 TGTGCCAGCTCACCACCAGGGGAGGGCGGCTACACCTTC CASSPPGEGGYTF
TRBD1 NA TRBJ2-7 TRBV6-5 TGTGCCAGCATGAGACAGGGTAGGAGTTACGAGCAGTACTTC CASMRQGRSYEQYF
NA few TRBJ2-7 TRBV27 TGTGCCAGCAGTTTAACCGCGGTTCTCTCCTACGAGCAGTACTTC CASSLTAVLSYEQYF
TRBD1 NA TRBJ1-1 TRBV6-5 TGTGCCAGCAGCAGCGGACAGGGGGACGAAGCTTTCTTT CASSSGQGDEAFF
NA NA TRBJ2-1 TRBV25-1 TGTGCCAGCAGTGAACGAGGGCCTGATCAACGGTTCTTC CASSERGPDQRFF
NA NA TRBJ1-1 TRBV12-3/TRBV12-4 TGTGCCAGCAGCAGAGAAGGGGTTACTGAAGCTTTCTTT CASSREGVTEAFF
TRBD1 NA TRBJ1-2 TRBV28 TGTGCCAGCAGTTTAGGGGGACAGCCGATAAACTATGGCTACACCTTC CASSLGGQPINYGYTF
NA NA TRBJ1-2 TRBV28 TGTGCCAGCAGTCTGTTCCTCAGGTTCTCTAACTATGGCTACACCTTC CASSLFLRFSNYGYTF
TRBD1 NA TRBJ2-6 TRBV4-1 TGCGCCAGCAGCCGACCGGGACAGGGTTCCGTCTCTGGGGCCAACGTCCTGACTTTC CASSRPGQGSVSGANVLTF
NA NA TRBJ2-5 TRBV28 TGTGCCAGCAGTTTAAGCCAGGGAGGCCGAGAGACCCAGTACTTC CASSLSQGGRETQYF
NA NA TRBJ2-7 TRBV7-6 TGTGCCAGCAGGGAAGAGACAGGTTCCTACGAGCAGTACTTC CASREETGSYEQYF
NA once TRBJ1-3 TRBV15 TGTGCCACCAGCAGAGATAGTATCTCTGGAAACACCATATATTTT CATSRDSISGNTIYF
NA NA TRBJ1-2 TRBV28 TGTGCCAGCAGTTTTAGAGGCCCCCGACGGAACTATGGCTACACCTTC CASSFRGPRRNYGYTF
TRBD2 once TRBJ2-1 TRBV27 TGTGCCAGCACCGCCCCCAGATCTAGCGGGGGTAGGAATGAGCAGTTCTTC CASTAPRSSGGRNEQFF
TRBD1 NA TRBJ1-1 TRBV4-3 TGCGCCAGCAGCCCCAAGACAGGGGCCACTGAAGCTTTCTTT CASSPKTGATEAFF
TRBD1 NA TRBJ1-2 TRBV2 TGTGCCAGCACCGGACAGGGGTATGGCTACACCTTC CASTGQGYGYTF
TRBD1 NA TRBJ2-1 TRBV19 TGTGCCAGTTCCCCGGGACAGCTCTACAATGAGCAGTTCTTC CASSPGQLYNEQFF